This T cell receptor (beta chain) appears in the sequencing data of a study of shared clonotypes between healthy human individuals. Study-level results: Compared with clonotypes that all four donors shared, non-shared clonotypes had lower generation probabilities. Larger estimated richness was generally seen in naive subsets than in memory subsets.

V was pared by 4 bases and J by 7 bases, with 10 bases of the junction left unmatched. The V gene's germline CDR1 is SGHRS and CDR2 YFSETQ. The CDR3 is 15 residues long. Several immunoSEQ plates held equal portions of the genomic DNA taken from each subset. The assay was immunoSEQ multiplex PCR, and TCRdb's table has in-frame clones only and misses some. The sample contains 850,000 to 1,100,000 clones, 60% to 85% of which appear only once. Comments on this clone: Its antigen is not known.

Division of CD4+ cells produced a CD45RA+ naive subset and a CD45RA-negative memory subset. Sequencing input: memory CD4+ T cells from PBMCs. This sample's subset: CD45RA-negative fraction. This chain connects TRBV5-1 to TRBJ1-2, with 10 bases fitting TRBD1. The sequence was collected from a man younger than 35 in good health. Some clones in this sample may be carry-over from other donors' samples. The CDR3 region has the DNA TGCGCCAGCAGCGTGACAGGGGGCCTACCCCTTGGCTACACCTTC. This codes for CASSVTGGLPLGYTF.